These 8 T cell receptor beta chains were sequenced from one sample in a study of blood T cell repertoires in COVID-19. The repertoire was sequenced with immunoSEQ multiplex PCR; TCRdb's copy has only in-frame clones and lacks some. The repertoire holds under 300,000 clones, 70% to 85% seen once, with over 1.2% in the top ten. The sequencing sample was made of peripheral blood. The receptors come from a woman aged 40-49 years who had recovered from COVID-19.

This chain links TRBV6-2 or TRBV6-3 with TRBJ1-1; tentative D call: TRBD1 (5 bases). Germline CDR1 is MNHEY and CDR2 is SVGEGT. V was trimmed by 1 base and J by 5 bases, leaving 8 bases between them. The CDR3 consists of 13 residues. DNA for the CDR3: TGTGCCAGCAGTTACTTGGGGGGTACTGAAGCTTTCTTT. It codes for CASSYLGGTEAFF.

The chain has TRBV28 and TRBJ1-3; possible D gene TRBD1, 6 bases. CDR3 length equals 13 residues. The V end lost 6 bases, the J end lost 2 bases, and 8 bases lay between the germline ends. Germline V gene lookup returns CDR1 MDHEN and CDR2 SYDVKM. As DNA, the CDR3 is TGTGCCAGCAGACGACAGGCTGGAAACACCATATATTTT. This gives the protein CASRRQAGNTIYF.

This chain links TRBV11-2 with TRBJ2-1; 8 positions agree with TRBD2. The CDR3 is 15 amino acids. Germline V CDR1 and CDR2: SGHAT, FQNNGV. The V gene end was trimmed by 5 bases and the J gene end by 5 bases; junction bases not matched to a gene: 8. The chain's CDR3 is CASSIGGAPDNEQFF. Here the CDR3 DNA reads TGTGCCAGCAGCATCGGGGGGGCCCCAGACAATGAGCAGTTCTTC.

This chain links TRBV24-1 with TRBJ1-5, with D possibly being TRBD1 (5 bases). With 10 bases removed from V and 0 bases from J, the gap between germline ends came to 12 bases. The V gene's germline CDR1 is KGHDR and CDR2 SFDVKD. The CDR3 extends over 14 amino acids. This CDR3 reads CATSDSYSNQPQHF. DNA of the CDR3: TGTGCCACTTCCGACAGTTATAGCAATCAGCCCCAGCATTTT.

The chain uses TRBV2 and TRBJ1-1, with TRBD1 matching 7 bases. Unmatched junction bases numbered 5, after V lost 6 bases and J lost 4 bases. This CDR3 contains 13 residues. The germline CDR1 and CDR2 sequences are SNHLY and FYNNEI. Here the CDR3 DNA reads TGTGCCAGCAGCCTGGGACAGCTCACTGAAGCTTTCTTT. Translation: CASSLGQLTEAFF.

The chain recombines TRBV24-1 with TRBJ2-7; D remains unclear. The CDR3 loop spans 13 amino acids. The V gene lost 3 bases and the J gene lost 4 bases, with 9 bases spanning the gap. Per the germline V gene, CDR1 is KGHDR and CDR2 is SFDVKD. CDR3: CATSDAGTYEQYF. In DNA form, the CDR3 reads TGTGCCACCAGTGATGCAGGAACTTACGAGCAGTACTTC.

The chain links TRBV5-1 to TRBJ1-2; D is uncertain. CDR1 is SGHRS, CDR2 YFSETQ, per germline. The V and J ends lost 4 bases and 10 bases respectively, with 14 bases between them. This CDR3 spans 12 amino acids. DNA for the CDR3: TGCGCCAGCAGCCTAGAATCGCCACCCTACACCTTC. Its protein is CASSLESPPYTF.

The chain is built from TRBV2 and TRBJ2-3, with a tentative D call TRBD2 (7 bases). V was trimmed by 6 bases and J by 3 bases, leaving 16 bases between them. The CDR3 loop spans 15 amino acids. CDR1 and CDR2 (germline): SNHLY, FYNNEI. The CDR3 nucleotides read TGTGCCAGCAGCTCACTGGCGGGGGCAACAGATACGCAGTATTTT. Protein: CASSSLAGATDTQYF.